These 9 T cell receptor beta chains were sequenced from one sample in a study of cytomegalovirus exposure and HLA in healthy donors. PCR was performed using 60 Vbeta and 13 Jbeta primers. Assay used: immunoSEQ multiplex PCR; TCRdb lists only in-frame clones, some missing. The data show 100,000 or so clones, 60% to 85% seen once. Sequencing was carried out using PBMCs. All receptors derive from a male donor in good health and CMV-seronegative.

The rearrangement links TRBV11-2 to TRBJ2-5; TRBD2 aligns across 9 bases. The DNA end favors TRBJ2-7, so the J call may be wrong. From germline, CDR1 is SGHAT and CDR2 FQNNGV. This CDR3 spans 17 amino acids. The CDR3: CASSLAGSGSFIYEQYF. The CDR3, as DNA: TGTGCCAGCAGCTTAGCTGGTAGCGGGAGTTTTATCTACGAGCAGTACTTC.

V gene TRBV7-9 combines with J gene TRBJ2-7; possible D gene TRBD1, 5 bases. V lost 4 bases and J 6 bases, leaving 10 bases between the germline ends. Germline V gives CDR1 SEHNR, CDR2 FQNEAQ (reference sequence). The CDR3 loop spans 12 amino acids. The CDR3 nucleotides are TGTGCCAGCAGCTATCGACAGCTCGAGCAGTACTTC. Translated, it gives CASSYRQLEQYF.

This chain joins TRBV7-5 and TRBJ2-1; the table calls TRBD2, which could not be checked here. TRBV7-5 is shown as a pseudogene. The length of the CDR3 is 16 residues. Written as DNA, the CDR3 is TGTGCCAGAAGCTTAATGATAGCGGGATTAAAAAATGAGCAGTTCTTC. Translation gives CARSLMIAGLKNEQFF.

This clone was picked up a small number of times. The V gene is TRBV5-1, the J gene TRBJ2-7, with 8 positions matching TRBD2. Germline trimming cut 5 bases from V and 6 bases from J; bases unmatched to any gene: 7. The CDR3 has 13 residues. The germline CDR1 and CDR2 sequences are SGHRS and YFSETQ. The CDR3 loop is CASSQKRESEQYF. CDR3 nucleotides: TGCGCCAGCAGTCAAAAGCGGGAGAGCGAGCAGTACTTC.

The gene calls are TRBV4-1 and TRBJ2-3; 7 bases are a match to TRBD1. V gave up 2 bases and J gave up 9 bases; unmatched junction bases: 5. This CDR3 is built from 13 residues. Per germline, CDR1 MGHRA and CDR2 YSYEKL. The CDR3 nucleotides read TGCGCCAGCAGCCAACCGGGACAGCAAACGCAGTATTTT. Its translation is CASSQPGQQTQYF.

V is TRBV27 and J is TRBJ2-7; 9 bases line up with TRBD1. The CDR3 length is 20 residues. CDR1 and CDR2 (germline): MNHEY, SMNVEV (reference sequence). Trimming removed 8 bases from V and 3 bases from J; junction bases left unmatched: 26. The CDR3 sequence is CASLLGGERTGERTDYEQYF. CDR3 nucleotides: TGTGCCAGCCTATTGGGGGGAGAGAGGACAGGGGAAAGGACGGACTACGAGCAGTACTTC.

The chain joins TRBV5-4 to TRBJ1-2; D is undetermined. CDR1 is SGHNT and CDR2 is YYREEE in the germline V gene (reference sequence). This CDR3 is built from 17 residues. Trimming pared 2 bases from V and 0 bases from J, leaving 17 bases between. For the CDR3, the DNA is TGTGCCAGCAGCTTTGGGTCAGCCTATGGAGCTAACTATGGCTACACCTTC. Amino acid sequence: CASSFGSAYGANYGYTF.

The chain couples TRBV9 to TRBJ2-3; a possible D gene is TRBD1 (5 bases). The CDR3 is 14 residues long. From germline, CDR1 is SGDLS and CDR2 YYNGEE. V was clipped by 0 bases and J by 1 base, with 6 bases between them. The CDR3 here is CASSVGQRTDTQYF. In DNA, the CDR3 is TGTGCCAGCAGCGTAGGACAGCGCACAGATACGCAGTATTTT. The whole variable domain, remainder taken from reference TRBV9 and TRBJ2-3, is DSGVTQTPKHLITATGQRVTLRCSPRSGDLSVYWYQQSLDQGLQFLIQYYNGEERAKGNILERFSAQQFPDLHSELNLSSLELGDSALYFCASSVGQRTDTQYFGPGTRLTVL.

This chain connects TRBV6-5 to TRBJ1-1; D gene unclear. The CDR3 has 14 amino acids. The germline gives CDR1 MNHEY, CDR2 SVGAGI. The V gene lost 5 bases and the J gene lost 2 bases, with 12 bases spanning the gap. Here the CDR3 DNA reads TGTGCCAGCAGTGAATGGGCAGTAAACACTGAAGCTTTCTTT. It encodes CASSEWAVNTEAFF.